The present entry profiles one TCR beta chain with its context. The sample is drawn from a study of cytomegalovirus exposure and HLA in healthy donors. With 6 bases removed from V and 0 bases from J, the gap between germline ends came to 15 bases. The CDR3 has 15 residues. CDR1 is SGHDT and CDR2 is YYEEEE in the germline V gene. In the PCR, 60 Vbeta and 13 Jbeta primers were used. Profiled with immunoSEQ multiplex PCR; TCRdb holds only in-frame clones, not every one. This sample contains 110,000 to 150,000 clones. Sequencing input: PBMCs. The TCR sequence derives from a woman between 18 and 29 years old in good health and CMV-seronegative. The V gene is TRBV5-6, the J gene TRBJ1-1; TRBD1 might be the D (5 bases). The CDR3 DNA sequence: TGTGCCAGCACTGGGGGGAGCCCCATGAACACTGAAGCTTTCTTT. It codes for CASTGGSPMNTEAFF.